This TCR beta chain was sequenced for a study of Ad26.COV2.S vaccination and SARS-CoV-2 variants. Profiling relied on immunoSEQ multiplex PCR, and the TCRdb table lists in-frame clones only, not all of them. The sample consists of about 680,000 clones, around 90% of them appearing once. To note about this clone: Its specificity is unknown.

As for treatment: some 20 received Ad26.COV2.S at low or high dose, single or two shots; roughly five received placebo; per-sample allocation not given. The samples were gathered on day 63 after the first injection of vaccine or placebo. The CDR3 extends over 14 amino acids. CDR1 is GTSNPN and CDR2 is SVGIG in the germline V gene (reference sequence). The J segment lost 6 bases and the V segment lost 3 bases, leaving 11 bases of the junction unmatched. Findings and limits, study-wide: Placebo recipients had lower spike-specific TCR breadth than vaccine recipients. Vaccine and placebo recipients had similar non-spike TCR breadth. The analyses of TCR breadth and depth may have understated the size of total T cell responses.

The sequence was obtained from a person between 18 and 60 years old who received the Ad26.COV2.S COVID-19 vaccine or a placebo. This rearrangement joins TRBV30 to TRBJ2-7, with 7 bases lining up with TRBD2. Source: peripheral blood, taken in a trial of Ad26.COV2.S vaccine versus placebo. DNA for the CDR3: TGTGCCTGGAGCCCTACGTGGGGGGGGACCGAGCAGTACTTC. This encodes CAWSPTWGGTEQYF.